This TCR beta chain was found in a study of cytomegalovirus exposure and HLA in healthy donors. Both 60 Vbeta primers and 13 Jbeta primers went into the PCR. Study processing details: In a later analysis, of approximately 81 million unique beta chains, about 12 million appeared in at least two donors. Profiled with immunoSEQ multiplex PCR; TCRdb holds only in-frame clones, not every one. The V and J calls and clone size come from that table; D and trimming were worked out from the DNA. The data hold fewer than 200,000 clones, with roughly 76% observed a single time. To note about this clone: Antigen unknown.

V gave up 4 bases and J gave up 11 bases; unmatched junction bases: 11. The CDR3 loop spans 13 amino acids. Germline assignment: CDR1 SGHNT and CDR2 YYREEE (reference sequence). Study-level points and caveats: A classifier reportedly called cytomegalovirus status with high sensitivity and specificity.

This clonotype originated in a human donor in good health. Material: PBMCs. V is TRBV5-4 and J is TRBJ1-2; 7 bases fit TRBD1. In nucleotides, the CDR3 is TGTGCCAGCAGCCCCGAGGACAGGCCCCATTACACCTTC. It is translated as CASSPEDRPHYTF.